These 12 T cell receptor beta chains share one sample of origin, sequenced in a study of cytomegalovirus exposure and HLA in healthy donors. In the PCR, 60 Vbeta and 13 Jbeta primers were used. TCRdb keeps only in-frame clones here, not all; method: immunoSEQ multiplex PCR. The table shows approximately 150,000 clones, with approximately 80% occurring only once. Sequencing was performed on PBMCs. The receptors stem from a woman aged 45-65 years in good health and CMV-seronegative.

This chain connects TRBV7-2 to TRBJ2-5, with 8 positions matching TRBD2. Germline trimming cut 3 bases from V and 2 bases from J; bases unmatched to any gene: 5. The germline gives CDR1 SGHTA, CDR2 FQGNSA. This CDR3 region has 15 residues. The CDR3 region is CASSFHSSGQETQYF. The CDR3 DNA sequence: TGTGCCAGCAGCTTTCACTCTAGCGGGCAAGAGACCCAGTACTTC.

The genes are TRBV15 and TRBJ2-3; 13 bases fit TRBD2. V lost 3 bases and J lost 4; bases outside the gene matches: 13. This CDR3 region has 19 residues. Germline CDR1 and CDR2: LNHNV and YYDKDF (reference sequence). CDR3 region: CATSRGTSGGDPRPDTQYF. The CDR3 DNA follows: TGTGCCACCAGCAGGGGTACTAGCGGGGGGGATCCCCGCCCAGATACGCAGTATTTT.

This clone was counted between two and nine times. V and J are TRBV19 and TRBJ1-1; D is ambiguous. V gave up 3 bases and J gave up 5 bases, with 4 bases separating them. This CDR3 has 11 residues. Germline V gene data show CDR1 as LNHDA and CDR2 as SQIVND (reference sequence). The CDR3 DNA is TGTGCCAGTAGTATTTATACTGAAGCTTTCTTT. Translation: CASSIYTEAFF.

The chain joins TRBV23-1 to TRBJ2-7; D is perhaps TRBD1 (6 bases). TRBV23-1 is assigned to the ORF class and has an uncertain function. This CDR3 contains 14 residues. The germline V and J ends were trimmed by 0 bases and 1 base, with 7 bases remaining between them. The CDR3 region has the DNA TGCGCCAGCAGTCAATCAGGGGGTTCCTACGAGCAGTACTTC. Translating it yields CASSQSGGSYEQYF.

This clone was detected a few times. This chain links TRBV29-1 with TRBJ1-2, with D perhaps matching TRBD1 (6 bases). V was cut by 4 bases and J by 0 bases, with 12 bases left in between. CDR1 and CDR2 (germline): SQVTM, ANQGSEA. This CDR3 contains 14 residues. The CDR3 reads CSVGGHETNYGYTF. CDR3 coding DNA: TGCAGCGTTGGGGGACACGAAACTAACTATGGCTACACCTTC.

The V gene is TRBV23-1, the J gene TRBJ2-5; TRBD1 aligns across 10 bases. TRBV23-1 is an ORF, with its function uncertain. V lost 0 bases and J lost 1; bases outside the gene matches: 8. The CDR3 consists of 18 residues. DNA of the CDR3: TGCGCCAGCAGTCAATCGGGTCCTTGGACAGGGGGCCAAGAGACCCAGTACTTC. It encodes CASSQSGPWTGGQETQYF.

The chain links TRBV5-6 to TRBJ1-5; perhaps TRBD1 as D (5 bases). Germline CDR1 and CDR2: SGHDT and YYEEEE. Trimming removed 3 bases at V and 2 bases at J, with 15 bases between. CDR3 length: 16 residues. The CDR3 loop is CASSSRGGGGNQPQHF. CDR3 nucleotide sequence: TGTGCCAGCAGCTCCCGCGGGGGAGGGGGCAATCAGCCCCAGCATTTT.

The rearrangement joins TRBV6-5 to TRBJ1-5; D gene unclear. The germline gives CDR1 MNHEY, CDR2 SVGAGI. V was clipped by 6 bases and J by 9 bases, with 9 bases between them. This CDR3 region has 11 residues. DNA of the CDR3: TGTGCCAGCAGCCTAGGAGGGCCCCAGCATTTT. Residues: CASSLGGPQHF.

CDR3 coding DNA: TGTGCCAGCAGTAAGGACAGGGAGTACGAGCAGTACTTC. Translating gives CASSKDREYEQYF. V gene TRBV27 combines with J gene TRBJ2-5, with TRBD1 matching over 8 bases. With the DNA end fitting TRBJ2-7 better, the J assignment may be wrong. The CDR3 covers 13 residues. Germline V gene sequence: CDR1 MNHEY, CDR2 SMNVEV (reference sequence).

The chain employs TRBV9 and TRBJ2-7; D might be TRBD1 (6 bases). With 3 bases removed from V and 3 bases from J, the gap between germline ends came to 25 bases. This CDR3 is 18 amino acids long. The germline V gene has CDR1 SGDLS and CDR2 YYNGEE. As DNA, the CDR3 is TGTGCCAGCAGCGGGTACGGGCAGGGGCTCCCCTCCGACTACGAGCAGTACTTC. Residues: CASSGYGQGLPSDYEQYF.

The J gene is TRBJ1-2, the V gene TRBV29-1; 12 positions match TRBD1. V trimming: 7 bases; J trimming: 6 bases; junction bases outside the gene matches: 3. Germline CDR1 SQVTM, CDR2 ANQGSEA. This CDR3 is 12 amino acids long. CDR3 loop: CSGGTGGDGYTF. The CDR3 DNA sequence: TGCAGCGGTGGGACAGGGGGCGATGGCTACACCTTC.

This chain uses TRBV7-2 with TRBJ1-2; 7 nucleotides agree with TRBD1. Per the germline V gene, CDR1 is SGHTA and CDR2 is FQGNSA. The CDR3 runs 15 residues. The ends lost 4 bases at V and 3 bases at J; junction bases unmatched: 8. CDR3 DNA sequence: TGTGCCAGCAGCTCCGACAGGGCCCGCTACTATGGCTACACCTTC. Its protein is CASSSDRARYYGYTF.